The clone carrying this TCR beta chain has just a few counts. What it binds is not known. Via MiXCR, TCRdb re-called the 5' RACE reads, giving one row per CDR3 protein. The repertoire holds more than 650,000 distinct CDR3 sequences, with over 9.5% as singletons. This CDR3 is built from 13 residues. V was pared by 5 bases and J by 10 bases, with 15 bases between. Germline V lookup: CDR1 SGHVS, CDR2 FQNEAQ. This sample is drawn from a study of CD8 T cells in ankylosing spondylitis. General study findings and limits: Matched ankylosing spondylitis synovial fluid reportedly showed significant enrichment of disease-linked clones. There was a TCR beta motif, made of several highly homologous variants, that appeared characteristic of ankylosing spondylitis blood. Certain motif variants had earlier appeared in reactive arthritis synovial fluid and blood.

The V gene is TRBV7-8, the J gene TRBJ2-1; D is ambiguous. The sequence came from a male donor with ankylosing spondylitis. Sequenced input: blood, either unsorted or a sorted T cell fraction (not recorded which). This CDR3 is CASSIDTLQEQFF. CDR3 in DNA: TGTGCCAGCAGCATCGACACCCTTCAGGAGCAGTTCTTC.